These 24 T cell receptor beta chains were all obtained from the same sample, sequenced in a study of cytomegalovirus exposure and HLA in healthy donors. 60 Vbeta and 13 Jbeta primers were used in PCR. TCRdb keeps only in-frame clones here, not all; method: immunoSEQ multiplex PCR. The data show some 130,000 clones, roughly four fifths seen once. The sequencing input was PBMCs. The receptors were sampled from a young man in good health and CMV-seronegative.

This clone was counted a single time. The rearrangement links TRBV19 to TRBJ1-1; the D gene is possibly TRBD1 (5 bases). V was pared by 6 bases and J by 1 base, with 12 bases between. The CDR3 has 14 residues. Per germline, CDR1 LNHDA and CDR2 SQIVND (reference sequence). The CDR3 reads CASRITGSNTEAFF. The CDR3 region has the DNA TGTGCCAGTAGAATAACAGGCTCGAACACTGAAGCTTTCTTT.

V usage is TRBV11-1 and J usage is TRBJ2-7; TRBD2 might be the D (6 bases). V was shortened by 5 bases and J by 2 bases, with 13 bases between the two germline ends. Germline CDR1 SGHAT, CDR2 FQDESV (reference sequence). The CDR3 is made up of 14 amino acids. CDR3 sequence (DNA): TGTGCCAGCAGCCTGGGACTCATAACCTACGAGCAGTACTTC. It encodes CASSLGLITYEQYF.

The chain links TRBV5-1 to TRBJ1-5, with 7 bases matching TRBD1. V lost 4 bases to trimming and J lost 4 bases; unmatched junction nucleotides: 11. There are 16 residues in the CDR3. Germline loops: CDR1 SGHRS, CDR2 YFSETQ. The CDR3: CASSPFVSGGNQPQHF. The CDR3 nucleotides are TGCGCCAGCAGCCCCTTTGTTTCAGGGGGGAATCAGCCCCAGCATTTT.

The chain employs TRBV14 and TRBJ2-7; 10 bases fit TRBD2. Losses at the gene ends were 1 base for V and 6 bases for J; bases not matched to a gene: 6. Germline CDR1 and CDR2: SGHDN and FVKESK. The CDR3 is 15 residues long. DNA for the CDR3: TGTGCCAGCAGCCAAGGGACTAGCGGAGTCCGCGAGCAGTACTTC. Encoded protein: CASSQGTSGVREQYF.

The V call is TRBV19, the J call TRBJ2-7; 16 bases fit TRBD2. Germline CDR1 LNHDA, CDR2 SQIVND (reference sequence). CDR3 length equals 18 residues. V lost 5 bases to trimming and J lost 0 bases; unmatched junction nucleotides: 7. The CDR3 DNA reads as TGTGCCAGTAGTCCCCGGGGACTAGCGGGAGGGCCCTCCTACGAGCAGTACTTC. It is translated as CASSPRGLAGGPSYEQYF. The full variable domain, with the rest looked up from reference TRBV19 and TRBJ2-7, is DGGITQSPKYLFRKEGQNVTLSCEQNLNHDAMYWYRQDPGQGLRLIYYSQIVNDFQKGDIAEGYSVSREKKESFPLTVTSAQKNPTAFYLCASSPRGLAGGPSYEQYFGPGTRLTVT.

The chain recombines TRBV6-5 with TRBJ2-7; 10 nucleotides agree with TRBD1. This CDR3 is built from 16 residues. Germline V gene sequence: CDR1 MNHEY, CDR2 SVGAGI. The trim removed 0 bases at V and 0 bases at J, leaving 2 bases unmatched. The CDR3 region has the DNA TGTGCCAGCAGTTACTCCGGACAGGGGGACTCCTACGAGCAGTACTTC. This codes for CASSYSGQGDSYEQYF.

The V call is TRBV5-8, the J call TRBJ2-1; the D gene is possibly TRBD1 (6 bases). Germline V CDR1 and CDR2: SGHTS, YDEGEE. V was pared by 4 bases and J by 6 bases, with 11 bases between. This CDR3 comprises 13 residues. The CDR3, as DNA: TGTGCCAGCAGCCTCGGCAGGGGCAATGAGCAGTTCTTC. As protein: CASSLGRGNEQFF.

This clone showed up just a few times. The chain employs TRBV6-5 and TRBJ2-7, with TRBD1 matching 9 bases. The CDR3 loop spans 15 amino acids. With V trimmed by 5 bases and J by 1 base, 6 bases remained unmatched. Germline-derived CDR1 and CDR2 are MNHEY and SVGAGI. The CDR3: CASSKTGGGSYEQYF. In DNA, the CDR3 is TGTGCCAGCAGTAAAACAGGGGGCGGGTCCTACGAGCAGTACTTC.

This rearrangement joins TRBV28 to TRBJ2-1; possibly TRBD2 for D (5 bases). CDR1 is MDHEN, CDR2 SYDVKM, per germline. Trimming pared 10 bases from V and 7 bases from J, leaving 17 bases between. CDR3 size: 13 residues. The CDR3 sequence: CATYPAGWNEQFF. CDR3 sequence (DNA): TGTGCCACCTACCCGGCGGGCTGGAATGAGCAGTTCTTC.

The chain combines TRBV7-9 with TRBJ1-2, with D possibly matching TRBD1 (6 bases). The V end lost 7 bases, the J end lost 11 bases, and 20 bases lay between the germline ends. CDR3 size: 13 residues. Looked up from germline, CDR1 is SEHNR and CDR2 is FQNEAQ (reference sequence). CDR3 region: CASIPAGANRYTF. The CDR3 bases are TGTGCCAGCATCCCGGCAGGGGCGAACCGTTACACCTTC.

The V call is TRBV10-2, the J call TRBJ2-2; perhaps TRBD2 as D (5 bases). Trimming removed 5 bases at V and 7 bases at J, with 14 bases between. The CDR3 covers 14 residues. The germline gives CDR1 WSHSY, CDR2 SAAADI. CDR3 in DNA: TGCGCCAGCAGTTGGAGAGCTAGCCACGGGGAGCTGTTTTTT. Translated, it gives CASSWRASHGELFF.

The chain is built from TRBV7-9 and TRBJ2-7; 8 bases match TRBD1. Per the germline V gene, CDR1 is SEHNR and CDR2 is FQNEAQ (reference sequence). The J segment lost 5 bases and the V segment lost 0 bases, leaving 3 bases of the junction unmatched. There are 14 residues in the CDR3. The CDR3 loop is CASSLAGQVNEQYF. CDR3 DNA: TGTGCCAGCAGCTTAGCGGGACAGGTAAACGAGCAGTACTTC.

V and J are TRBV10-1 and TRBJ2-3, with D tentatively TRBD2 (5 bases). Between the trimmed V and J ends, which lost 0 bases and 4 bases, there was a span of 5 bases. Germline V gene sequence: CDR1 WNHNN, CDR2 SYGVQD (reference sequence). CDR3 length equals 13 residues. The CDR3 protein is CASSESSADTQYF. DNA of the CDR3: TGCGCCAGCAGTGAGTCTAGCGCAGATACGCAGTATTTT.

This rearrangement joins TRBV7-9 to TRBJ2-7, with 7 bases lining up with TRBD1. This CDR3 comprises 14 residues. Trimming took 3 bases from V and 2 from J; bases not matched to a gene: 4. The germline CDR1 and CDR2 sequences are SEHNR and FQNEAQ (reference sequence). The CDR3 nucleotides read TGTGCCAGCAGCTTGACAGGGCTTACCTACGAGCAGTACTTC. It is translated as CASSLTGLTYEQYF.

This rearrangement joins TRBV11-2 to TRBJ1-1, with D perhaps TRBD1 (6 bases). The CDR3 runs 13 residues. Per the germline V gene, CDR1 is SGHAT and CDR2 is FQNNGV. The V end lost 3 bases, the J end lost 1 base, and 6 bases lay between the germline ends. The CDR3 spells CASSLDRNTEAFF. CDR3 bases: TGTGCCAGCAGCTTGGACAGGAACACTGAAGCTTTCTTT.

This chain connects TRBV5-1 to TRBJ2-2, with 11 bases lining up with TRBD2. Looked up from germline, CDR1 is SGHRS and CDR2 is YFSETQ. The V and J ends lost 0 bases and 5 bases, in that order; junction bases with no gene match: 15. CDR3 length equals 20 residues. The CDR3 sequence is CASSLAPGLAAFGGTGELFF. DNA for the CDR3: TGCGCCAGCAGCTTGGCACCGGGACTAGCGGCTTTCGGCGGGACCGGGGAGCTGTTTTTT.

J is TRBJ2-7 and V is TRBV11-2; no reliable D call. Germline V lookup: CDR1 SGHAT, CDR2 FQNNGV. The CDR3 spans 16 residues. V was shortened by 2 bases and J by 1 base, with 15 bases between the two germline ends. CDR3 sequence (DNA): TGTGCCAGCAGCTTATCGGGTTCCCCCGGGTCCTACGAGCAGTACTTC. The encoded protein is CASSLSGSPGSYEQYF. Full variable domain (missing parts from reference TRBV11-2 and TRBJ2-7): EAGVAQSPRYKIIEKRQSVAFWCNPISGHATLYWYQQILGQGPKLLIQFQNNGVVDDSQLPKDRFSAERLKGVDSTLKIQPAKLEDSAVYLCASSLSGSPGSYEQYFGPGTRLTVT.

This chain's CDR3 is CASSPGQGSPYGYTF. Written as DNA, the CDR3 is TGTGCCAGCAGTCCGGGACAGGGGTCCCCTTATGGCTACACCTTC. The chain uses TRBV28 and TRBJ1-2; 10 positions match TRBD1. Germline V CDR1 and CDR2: MDHEN, SYDVKM. The junction had 8 bases not matched to a gene; V was cut back by 5 bases and J by 5 bases. This CDR3 has 15 residues.

The rearrangement uses TRBV14 and TRBJ2-7, with a weak D call TRBD1 (5 bases). Trimming shortened V by 4 bases and J by 5 bases, and 18 bases separated the two germline ends. The CDR3 has 15 amino acids. The germline gives CDR1 SGHDN, CDR2 FVKESK. In DNA, the CDR3 is TGTGCCAGCAGCCTCGTACAGCCAGGGCGTGACGAGCAGTACTTC. This encodes CASSLVQPGRDEQYF.

The chain has TRBV19 and TRBJ2-1; D might be TRBD1 (5 bases). Looked up from germline, CDR1 is LNHDA and CDR2 is SQIVND (reference sequence). The CDR3 length is 15 residues. Trimming took off 7 bases at V and 2 bases at J, with 15 bases between the two ends. The CDR3 is CASTKEGVAYNEQFF. Written as DNA, the CDR3 is TGTGCCAGTACCAAAGAAGGGGTTGCCTACAATGAGCAGTTCTTC.

J is TRBJ1-5 and V is TRBV7-8, with D maybe TRBD1 (5 bases). Germline values: CDR1 SGHVS, CDR2 FQNEAQ. V was shortened by 1 base and J by 0 bases, with 10 bases between the two germline ends. This CDR3 is 16 amino acids long. Here the CDR3 reads CASSLETAYSNQPQHF. CDR3 sequence (DNA): TGTGCCAGCAGCTTAGAGACAGCATATAGCAATCAGCCCCAGCATTTT.

As concerns this clone: The junction differs from germline at one of its ends, possibly a read error. The genes are TRBV7-7 and TRBJ2-1, with 12 bases matching TRBD2. Germline assignment: CDR1 SSHAT and CDR2 FNYEAQ (reference sequence). The CDR3 runs to 15 residues. CDR3 sequence: CASSRLAGVFNEQFF. CDR3 nucleotides: TGTGCTAGCAGCCGACTAGCGGGAGTTTTCAATGAGCAGTTCTTC.

There are a few counts of this clone. The V gene is TRBV7-3, the J gene TRBJ2-6, with D perhaps TRBD2 (5 bases). V was pared by 5 bases and J by 2 bases, with 13 bases between. CDR1 and CDR2 from the germline V gene are SGHTA and FQGTGA. The CDR3 is 16 residues long. CDR3 DNA sequence: TGTGCCAGCAGCCAACTCTCCGGGACTGGGGCCAACGTCCTGACTTTC. Translating gives CASSQLSGTGANVLTF.

V and J are TRBV4-1 and TRBJ1-1, with D hard to call. Germline CDR1 and CDR2: MGHRA and YSYEKL. The V gene lost 3 bases and the J gene lost 6 bases, with 23 bases spanning the gap. The CDR3 contains 17 residues. The CDR3 loop reads CASSHQDLMIFSPEAFF. The CDR3 nucleotides are TGCGCCAGCAGCCATCAGGACTTGATGATTTTTAGCCCTGAAGCTTTCTTT.